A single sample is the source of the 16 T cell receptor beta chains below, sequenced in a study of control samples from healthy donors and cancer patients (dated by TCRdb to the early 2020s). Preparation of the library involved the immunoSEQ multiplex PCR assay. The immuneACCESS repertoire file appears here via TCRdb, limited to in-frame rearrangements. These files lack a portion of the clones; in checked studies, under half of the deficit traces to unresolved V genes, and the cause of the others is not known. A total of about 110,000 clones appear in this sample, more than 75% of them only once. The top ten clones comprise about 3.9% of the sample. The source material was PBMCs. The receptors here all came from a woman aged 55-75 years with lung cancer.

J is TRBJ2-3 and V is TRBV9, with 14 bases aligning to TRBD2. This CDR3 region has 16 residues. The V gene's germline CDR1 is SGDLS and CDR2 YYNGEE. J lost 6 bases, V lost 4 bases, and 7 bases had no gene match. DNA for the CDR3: TGTGCCAGCAGCCCGGGACTAGCGGGGGCGTCGGATACGCAGTATTTT. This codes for CASSPGLAGASDTQYF. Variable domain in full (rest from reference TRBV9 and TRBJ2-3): DSGVTQTPKHLITATGQRVTLRCSPRSGDLSVYWYQQSLDQGLQFLIQYYNGEERAKGNILERFSAQQFPDLHSELNLSSLELGDSALYFCASSPGLAGASDTQYFGPGTRLTVL.

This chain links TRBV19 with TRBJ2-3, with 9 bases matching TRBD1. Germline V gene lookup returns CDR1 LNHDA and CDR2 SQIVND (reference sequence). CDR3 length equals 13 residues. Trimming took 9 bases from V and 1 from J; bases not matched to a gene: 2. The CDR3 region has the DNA TGTGCCAGCAGGGACAGGGGCACAGATACGCAGTATTTT. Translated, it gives CASRDRGTDTQYF.

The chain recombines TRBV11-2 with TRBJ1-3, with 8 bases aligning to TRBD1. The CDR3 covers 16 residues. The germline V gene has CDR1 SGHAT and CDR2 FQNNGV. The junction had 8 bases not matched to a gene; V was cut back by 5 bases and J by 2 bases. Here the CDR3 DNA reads TGTGCCAGCAGCACCGGACAGGGTGCTGCTGGAAACACCATATATTTT. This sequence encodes CASSTGQGAAGNTIYF.

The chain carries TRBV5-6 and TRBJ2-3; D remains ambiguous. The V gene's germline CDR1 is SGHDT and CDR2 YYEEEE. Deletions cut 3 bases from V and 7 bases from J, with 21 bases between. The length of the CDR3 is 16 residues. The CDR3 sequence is CASSSYYNTRTYTQYF. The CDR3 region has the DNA TGTGCCAGCAGCTCATACTACAATACACGAACATATACGCAGTATTTT.

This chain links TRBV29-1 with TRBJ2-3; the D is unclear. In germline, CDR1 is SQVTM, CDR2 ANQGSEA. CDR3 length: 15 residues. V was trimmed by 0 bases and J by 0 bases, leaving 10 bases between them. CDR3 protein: CSVEDLWRSTDTQYF. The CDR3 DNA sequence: TGCAGCGTTGAAGATTTGTGGCGTAGCACAGATACGCAGTATTTT.

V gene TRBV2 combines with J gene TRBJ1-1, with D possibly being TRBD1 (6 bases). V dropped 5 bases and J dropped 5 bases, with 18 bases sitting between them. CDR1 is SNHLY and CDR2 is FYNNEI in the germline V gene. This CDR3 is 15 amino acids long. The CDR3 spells CASSSGGAIGTEAFF. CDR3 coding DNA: TGTGCCAGCAGTTCCGGGGGGGCGATTGGTACTGAAGCTTTCTTT.

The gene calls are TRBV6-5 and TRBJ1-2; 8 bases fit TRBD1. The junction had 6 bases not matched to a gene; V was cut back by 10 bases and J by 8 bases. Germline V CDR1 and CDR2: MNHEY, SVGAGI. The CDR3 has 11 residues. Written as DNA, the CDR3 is TGTGCCACCCGCAGGGGGCGAGGCTACACCTTC. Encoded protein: CATRRGRGYTF.

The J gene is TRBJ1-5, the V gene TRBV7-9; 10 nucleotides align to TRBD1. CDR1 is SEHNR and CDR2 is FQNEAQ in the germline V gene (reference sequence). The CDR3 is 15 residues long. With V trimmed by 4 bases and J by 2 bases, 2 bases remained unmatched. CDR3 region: CASSWGTGGNQPQHF. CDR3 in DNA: TGTGCCAGCAGCTGGGGGACAGGGGGCAATCAGCCCCAGCATTTT.

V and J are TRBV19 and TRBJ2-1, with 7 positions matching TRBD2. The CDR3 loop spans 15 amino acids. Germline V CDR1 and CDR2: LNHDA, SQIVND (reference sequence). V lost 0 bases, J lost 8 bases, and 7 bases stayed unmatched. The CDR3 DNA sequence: TGTGCCAGTAGTATAGAGGCTAGCGGCGGGGATGAGCAGTTCTTC. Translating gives CASSIEASGGDEQFF.

The CDR3 protein is CATSVDGSNQPQHF. The DNA of the CDR3 is TGTGCCACCAGTGTCGACGGGTCCAATCAGCCCCAGCATTTT. V gene TRBV24-1 combines with J gene TRBJ1-5; D remains ambiguous. The CDR3 totals 14 residues. The V and J ends lost 5 bases and 3 bases respectively, with 10 bases between them. Germline lookup yields CDR1 KGHDR and CDR2 SFDVKD.

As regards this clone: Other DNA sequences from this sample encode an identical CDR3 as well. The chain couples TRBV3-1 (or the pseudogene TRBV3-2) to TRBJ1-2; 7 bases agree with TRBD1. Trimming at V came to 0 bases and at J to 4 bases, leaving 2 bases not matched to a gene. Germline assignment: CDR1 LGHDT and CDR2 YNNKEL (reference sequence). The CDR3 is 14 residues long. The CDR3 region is CASSQEGGGYGYTF. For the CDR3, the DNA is TGTGCCAGCAGCCAAGAAGGGGGCGGCTATGGCTACACCTTC.

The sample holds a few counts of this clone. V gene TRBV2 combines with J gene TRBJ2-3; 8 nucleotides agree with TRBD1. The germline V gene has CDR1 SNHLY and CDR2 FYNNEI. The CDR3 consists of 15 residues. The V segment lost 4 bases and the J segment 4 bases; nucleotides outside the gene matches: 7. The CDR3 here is CASSGQGAQSDTQYF. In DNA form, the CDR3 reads TGTGCCAGCAGTGGCCAGGGGGCTCAATCAGATACGCAGTATTTT.

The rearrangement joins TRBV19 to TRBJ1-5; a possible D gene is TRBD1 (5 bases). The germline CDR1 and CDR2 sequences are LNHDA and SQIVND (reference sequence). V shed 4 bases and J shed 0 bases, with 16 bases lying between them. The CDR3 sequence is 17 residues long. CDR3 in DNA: TGTGCCAGTAGTACAATCCGACAGCAAAATAGCAATCAGCCCCAGCATTTT. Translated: CASSTIRQQNSNQPQHF.

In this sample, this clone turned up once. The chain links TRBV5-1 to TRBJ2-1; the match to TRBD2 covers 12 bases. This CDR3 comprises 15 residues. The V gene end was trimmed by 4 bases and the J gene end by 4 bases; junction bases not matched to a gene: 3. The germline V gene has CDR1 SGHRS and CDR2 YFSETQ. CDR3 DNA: TGCGCCAGCAGCAGGGGACTAGCGGGTTACAATGAGCAGTTCTTC. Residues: CASSRGLAGYNEQFF.

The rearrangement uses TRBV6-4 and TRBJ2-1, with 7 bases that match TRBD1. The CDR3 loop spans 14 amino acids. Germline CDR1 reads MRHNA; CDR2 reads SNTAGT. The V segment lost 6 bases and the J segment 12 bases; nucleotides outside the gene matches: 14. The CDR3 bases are TGTGCCAGCAGCCTGGGGAACCGGGACAGTCGGCAGTTCTTC. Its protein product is CASSLGNRDSRQFF.

This chain's CDR3 is CASSIVPPGTSPLHF. The CDR3 DNA follows: TGTGCCAGTAGTATTGTTCCCCCTGGTACTTCACCCCTCCACTTT. The chain couples TRBV19 to TRBJ1-6; D not certain. The CDR3 is made up of 15 amino acids. V was trimmed by 3 bases and J by 9 bases, leaving 15 bases between them. The V gene's germline CDR1 is LNHDA and CDR2 SQIVND (reference sequence).